A single sample gave rise to the 3 T cell receptor beta chains below, sequenced in a study of vaccination and CD4 T cells after COVID-19. These TCRs are of unknown antigen specificity. Scientists ran DNA taken from cultured CD4+ T cells through the Oncomine TCR Beta short-read assay for sequencing. TCRdb called the PCR reads again in MiXCR, with one record for every CDR3 protein. Of roughly 11,000 distinct CDR3 sequences listed, 65% are singletons. Treatment here: approximately nine-day PBMC culture with coronavirus spike peptide pools or control peptides (ViraFEST assay). The material was CD4+ T cells from blood, cultured in vitro, obtained before SARS-CoV-2 vaccination. The receptors originated from a human donor who had recovered from COVID-19.

This clonotype appeared a single time. The chain carries TRBV19 and TRBJ2-7; 11 positions match TRBD2. From germline, CDR1 is LNHDA and CDR2 SQIVND (reference sequence). V lost 5 bases, J lost 2 bases, and 2 bases stayed unmatched. The CDR3 sequence is 14 residues long. CDR3 in amino acids: CASSGTSGTYEQYF. The CDR3 nucleotides read TGTGCCAGTAGTGGGACTAGCGGTACCTACGAGCAGTACTTC.

The chain has TRBV12-3 or TRBV12-4 and TRBJ1-2; 9 positions match TRBD1. Trimming at V came to 3 bases and at J to 7 bases, leaving 9 bases not matched to a gene. The CDR3 totals 15 residues. Here the CDR3 DNA reads TGTGCCAGCAGTTTTATGCTGGGACAGGGCAGTGGCTACACCTTC. Translating it yields CASSFMLGQGSGYTF.

This clonotype has a handful of counts. The V gene is TRBV27, the J gene TRBJ2-2, with D possibly called TRBD1 or TRBD2 (7 bases each). CDR3 length: 14 residues. Germline values: CDR1 MNHEY, CDR2 SMNVEV (reference sequence). V lost 4 bases to trimming and J lost 5 bases, with 11 bases between them. CDR3 loop: CASSYRGGTGELFF. CDR3 nucleotide sequence: TGTGCCAGCAGTTACAGGGGAGGGACCGGGGAGCTGTTTTTT.